These 18 T cell receptor beta chains came from one sample sequenced in a study of cytomegalovirus exposure and HLA in healthy donors. Only in-frame clones appear in the TCRdb table, and some are missing; sequencing was by immunoSEQ multiplex PCR. The sample comprises about 160,000 clones, around 96% of which are singletons, and about 0.94% rests with the top ten. Sequencing input: PBMCs. These receptors were collected from a young woman in good health and CMV-seronegative.

The rearrangement joins TRBV6-6 to TRBJ2-7, with 8 bases that match TRBD1. This CDR3 has 13 residues. In germline, CDR1 is MNHNY, CDR2 SVGAGI (reference sequence). After removal of 2 bases from V and 6 bases from J, the junction contained 3 bases not matched to a gene. CDR3 sequence reads: CASSYETGGEQYF. The CDR3 nucleotides are TGTGCCAGCAGTTACGAAACAGGGGGCGAGCAGTACTTC.

This chain connects TRBV6-6 to TRBJ2-7; possible D gene TRBD2, 6 bases. Per germline, CDR1 MNHNY and CDR2 SVGAGI (reference sequence). V dropped 6 bases and J dropped 1 base, with 13 bases sitting between them. This CDR3 is built from 14 residues. The CDR3 region has the DNA TGTGCCAGCAGCCCTCCCGGAGGGTCCTACGAGCAGTACTTC. This sequence encodes CASSPPGGSYEQYF.

The chain joins TRBV9 to TRBJ2-3; 7 bases fit TRBD2. The germline CDR1 and CDR2 sequences are SGDLS and YYNGEE. Trimming cost V 4 bases and J 0 bases; bases outside gene matches: 8. The CDR3 sequence is 16 residues long. CDR3 nucleotides: TGTGCCAGCAGCCCCACTAGCGTTACTAGCACAGATACGCAGTATTTT. Its protein is CASSPTSVTSTDTQYF.

The V and J genes are TRBV6-1 and TRBJ2-5; 9 bases align to TRBD1. Germline CDR1 reads MNHNS; CDR2 reads SASEGT. There are 15 residues in the CDR3. V shed 6 bases and J 1 base; nucleotides not matched to a gene: 6. The CDR3 protein is CASRKQGAGQETQYF. The CDR3 nucleotides read TGTGCCAGCAGAAAACAGGGGGCGGGCCAAGAGACCCAGTACTTC.

V and J are TRBV5-8 and TRBJ2-7; 12 bases align to TRBD1. The V gene end was trimmed by 4 bases and the J gene end by 7 bases; junction bases not matched to a gene: 6. The CDR3 runs 14 residues. Looked up from germline, CDR1 is SGHTS and CDR2 is YDEGEE. The CDR3 bases are TGTGCCAGCAGCGTGGGACAGGGGGCCCTAGAGCAGTACTTC. This gives the protein CASSVGQGALEQYF. Full variable domain (rest looked up from reference TRBV5-8 and TRBJ2-7): EAGVTQSPTHLIKTRGQQATLRCSPISGHTSVYWYQQALGLGLQFLLWYDEGEERNRGNFPPRFSGRQFPNYSSELNVNALELEDSALYLCASSVGQGALEQYFGPGTRLTVT.

This chain links TRBV27 with TRBJ2-3; 10 nucleotides line up with TRBD2. Looked up from germline, CDR1 is MNHEY and CDR2 is SMNVEV (reference sequence). With 2 bases clipped from V and 4 bases from J, the junction kept 0 bases outside the gene matches. The CDR3 extends over 14 amino acids. The CDR3 region is CASSLLAGADTQYF. CDR3 DNA sequence: TGTGCCAGCAGTTTACTAGCGGGGGCAGATACGCAGTATTTT.

The chain uses TRBV9 and TRBJ1-6, with 7 bases aligning to TRBD1. This CDR3 is 15 amino acids long. Germline V lookup: CDR1 SGDLS, CDR2 YYNGEE. Trimming removed 4 bases from V and 7 bases from J; junction bases left unmatched: 8. DNA for the CDR3: TGTGCCAGCAGCAGAACAGGGGTACCCAATTCACCCCTCCACTTT. Translation: CASSRTGVPNSPLHF.

J is TRBJ1-2 and V is TRBV2; weak D call: TRBD1 (5 bases). CDR3 length equals 15 residues. CDR1 is SNHLY and CDR2 is FYNNEI in the germline V gene. Trimming stripped 0 bases from V and 8 bases from J, with 16 bases between. The CDR3 is CASSEAAGPRRGYTF. The CDR3 nucleotides read TGTGCCAGCAGTGAAGCAGCAGGGCCCCGTCGGGGCTACACCTTC. Looking up the rest from reference TRBV2 and TRBJ1-2 gives the full variable domain: EPEVTQTPSHQVTQMGQEVILRCVPISNHLYFYWYRQILGQKVEFLVSFYNNEISEKSEIFDDQFSVERPDGSNFTLKIRSTKLEDSAMYFCASSEAAGPRRGYTFGSGTRLTVV.

The chain has TRBV6-6 and TRBJ2-7; TRBD1 matches at 11 bases. There are 14 residues in the CDR3. The germline V gene has CDR1 MNHNY and CDR2 SVGAGI (reference sequence). Trimming at V came to 7 bases and at J to 5 bases, leaving 7 bases not matched to a gene. The CDR3 coding sequence is TGTGCCAGCATGGTCGGGACAGGGGGTGACGAGCAGTACTTC. Translated, it gives CASMVGTGGDEQYF.

This chain uses TRBV7-9 with TRBJ2-5; D is possibly TRBD2 (6 bases). The V end lost 0 bases, the J end lost 5 bases, and 13 bases lay between the germline ends. The germline V gene encodes CDR1 SEHNR and CDR2 FQNEAQ (reference sequence). The CDR3 is 15 amino acids. CDR3 bases: TGTGCCAGCAGCTTAGCGATCCGGGCGGGGGAGACCCAGTACTTC. Its protein product is CASSLAIRAGETQYF.

This chain uses TRBV6-5 with TRBJ2-3, with unresolved D. Trimming pared 8 bases from V and 4 bases from J, leaving 7 bases between. The CDR3 consists of 11 residues. Per germline, CDR1 MNHEY and CDR2 SVGAGI. Written as DNA, the CDR3 is TGTGCCAGCGCGGCGGCAGATACGCAGTATTTT. Amino acid sequence: CASAAADTQYF.

The chain carries TRBV7-9 and TRBJ1-1, with D hard to call. Per the germline V gene, CDR1 is SEHNR and CDR2 is FQNEAQ (reference sequence). Trimming took off 7 bases at V and 3 bases at J, with 12 bases between the two ends. The CDR3 consists of 13 residues. For the CDR3, the DNA is TGTGCCAGCACCATTGGGAGGGACACTGAAGCTTTCTTT. Protein: CASTIGRDTEAFF.

The rearrangement uses TRBV9 and TRBJ1-1; D is unresolved. The CDR3 covers 14 residues. Germline V gene lookup returns CDR1 SGDLS and CDR2 YYNGEE. V lost 0 bases and J lost 6, with 12 bases in between. The CDR3 spells CASSVDGVNPEAFF. DNA for the CDR3: TGTGCCAGCAGCGTAGACGGAGTAAACCCTGAAGCTTTCTTT. The whole variable domain, filled in from reference TRBV9 and TRBJ1-1, reads DSGVTQTPKHLITATGQRVTLRCSPRSGDLSVYWYQQSLDQGLQFLIQYYNGEERAKGNILERFSAQQFPDLHSELNLSSLELGDSALYFCASSVDGVNPEAFFGQGTRLTVV.

The chain joins TRBV5-1 to TRBJ1-3, with D unresolved. Germline loops: CDR1 SGHRS, CDR2 YFSETQ. This CDR3 comprises 15 residues. With 4 bases removed from V and 1 base from J, the gap between germline ends came to 12 bases. The CDR3 sequence: CASSPEGGSGNTIYF. In nucleotides, the CDR3 is TGCGCCAGCAGCCCAGAAGGAGGTTCTGGAAACACCATATATTTT.

This clone came up once. The rearrangement joins TRBV7-2 to TRBJ1-1; D remains unclear. Germline CDR1 SGHTA, CDR2 FQGNSA. This CDR3 has 13 residues. Trimming shortened V by 1 base and J by 2 bases, and 5 bases separated the two germline ends. The CDR3 coding sequence is TGTGCCAGCAGCTTAGTCGTCAACACTGAAGCTTTCTTT. This encodes CASSLVVNTEAFF.

The rearrangement joins TRBV7-9 to TRBJ1-1, with 8 bases identical to TRBD1. The germline V gene encodes CDR1 SEHNR and CDR2 FQNEAQ (reference sequence). CDR3 size: 16 residues. With V trimmed by 4 bases and J by 3 bases, 10 bases remained unmatched. CDR3 sequence: CASSSYNTDRDTEAFF. In DNA form, the CDR3 reads TGTGCCAGCAGCTCCTACAACACGGACAGGGACACTGAAGCTTTCTTT.

This clone was observed once. The V call is TRBV30, the J call TRBJ2-7, with 8 bases aligning to TRBD1. The V segment lost 2 bases and the J segment 6 bases; nucleotides outside the gene matches: 3. Germline V gene sequence: CDR1 GTSNPN, CDR2 SVGIG (reference sequence). This CDR3 contains 12 residues. In nucleotides, the CDR3 is TGTGCCTGGAGTCCCGGGACAGGCGAGCAGTACTTC. It yields the protein CAWSPGTGEQYF.

The V gene is TRBV5-1, the J gene TRBJ2-1; D is uncertain. This CDR3 is 15 amino acids long. In germline, CDR1 is SGHRS, CDR2 YFSETQ. Between the trimmed V and J ends, which lost 0 bases and 4 bases, there was a span of 11 bases. In DNA, the CDR3 is TGCGCCAGCAGCTTGGCGGGTCCCGAATACAATGAGCAGTTCTTC. The encoded protein is CASSLAGPEYNEQFF.